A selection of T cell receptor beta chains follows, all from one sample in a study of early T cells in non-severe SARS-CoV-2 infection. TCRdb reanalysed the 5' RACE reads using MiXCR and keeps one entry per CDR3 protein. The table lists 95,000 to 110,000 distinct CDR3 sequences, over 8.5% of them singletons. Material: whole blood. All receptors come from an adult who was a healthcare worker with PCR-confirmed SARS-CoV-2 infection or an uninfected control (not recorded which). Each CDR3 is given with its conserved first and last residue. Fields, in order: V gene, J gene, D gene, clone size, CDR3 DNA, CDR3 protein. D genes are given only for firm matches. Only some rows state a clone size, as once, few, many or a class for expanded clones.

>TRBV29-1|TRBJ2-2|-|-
TGCAGCGTTCCGCAGGATAACACCGGGGAGCTGTTTTTT
CSVPQDNTGELFF
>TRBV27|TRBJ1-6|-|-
TGTGCCAGCAGTTTCTCCAATTCACCCCTCCACTTT
CASSFSNSPLHF
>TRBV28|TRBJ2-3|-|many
TGTGCCAGCAGTTTGGAACTCGCAGATACGCAGTATTTT
CASSLELADTQYF
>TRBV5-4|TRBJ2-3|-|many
TGTGCCACAAACCGGGACGCCACTAGCACAGATACGCAGTATTTT
CATNRDATSTDTQYF
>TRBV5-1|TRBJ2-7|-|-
TGCGCCAGCAGCTTGGGGGCGGAAGGGGGCGAGCAGTACTTC
CASSLGAEGGEQYF
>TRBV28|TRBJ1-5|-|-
TGTGCCAGCAGTTTAAGGACGGTAAATCAGCCCCAGCATTTT
CASSLRTVNQPQHF
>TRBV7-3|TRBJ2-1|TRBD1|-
TGTGCCAGCAGCTGGGACAGGGGGCGCAATGAGCAGTTCTTC
CASSWDRGRNEQFF
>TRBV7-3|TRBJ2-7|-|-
TGTGCCAGCAGCCGCCTGATGGGGTACGAGCAGTACTTC
CASSRLMGYEQYF
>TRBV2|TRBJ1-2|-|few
TGTGCCAGCAGATGGAGGCCCGGAGGCTATGGCTACACCTTC
CASRWRPGGYGYTF
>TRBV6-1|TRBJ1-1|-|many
TGTGCCAGCAGTAGAGGGGACGAGGGCACTGAAGCTTTCTTT
CASSRGDEGTEAFF
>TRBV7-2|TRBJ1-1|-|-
TGTGCCAGCAGCTTATCATCCGGCGTCACTGAAGCTTTCTTT
CASSLSSGVTEAFF
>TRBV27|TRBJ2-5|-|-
TGTGCCAGCTCATCCCATCAGGATCCCGGGACCCAGTACTTC
CASSSHQDPGTQYF
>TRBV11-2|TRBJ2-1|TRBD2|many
TGTGCCAGCAGCTTAGACATCGTGGCGGGAGGAGAGCAGTTCTTC
CASSLDIVAGGEQFF
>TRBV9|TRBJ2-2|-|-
TGTGCCAGCAGCCGACGGGGCCTCGGGGAGCTGTTTTTT
CASSRRGLGELFF
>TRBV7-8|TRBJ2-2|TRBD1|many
TGTGCCAGCAGGACCAGGACAGGGGTTACCGGGGAGCTGTTTTTT
CASRTRTGVTGELFF
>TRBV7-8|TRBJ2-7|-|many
TGTGCCAGCAGCCTAGAGAGGTTCGCTGGCCAGGGCTACGAGCAGTACTTC
CASSLERFAGQGYEQYF
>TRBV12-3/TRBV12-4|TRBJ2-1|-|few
TGTGCCAGCAGTAACGGCGGGTTAATCGACGAGCAGTTCTTC
CASSNGGLIDEQFF
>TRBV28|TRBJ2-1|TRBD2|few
TGTGCCAGCAGCCCCGGGCTAGCGGTGTACAATGAGCAGTTCTTC
CASSPGLAVYNEQFF
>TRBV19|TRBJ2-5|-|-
TGTGCCAGCAGAGTGGTGGGGCAAGAGACCCAGTACTTC
CASRVVGQETQYF
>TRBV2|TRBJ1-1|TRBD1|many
TGTGCCAGCAGTGAAGCGCTTCGGGACAGGGCTTCGGGGGCTTTCTTT
CASSEALRDRASGAFF
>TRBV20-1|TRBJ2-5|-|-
TGCAGTGCTAGTGGTCAGGGGAGGTCCTACCAAGAGACCCAGTACTTC
CSASGQGRSYQETQYF
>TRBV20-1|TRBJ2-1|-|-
TGCAGTGCTAGAGATAGCGAAGGAGGGCCGGCCTACAATGAGCAGTTCTTC
CSARDSEGGPAYNEQFF
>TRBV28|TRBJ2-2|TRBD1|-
TGTGCCAGCAGCCCGACAGGGAGAGGCGGGGAGCTGTTTTTT
CASSPTGRGGELFF
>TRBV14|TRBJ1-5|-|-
TGTGCCAGCAGCGTCCGTACAGGGAGCTACAGCAATCAGCCCCAGCATTTT
CASSVRTGSYSNQPQHF
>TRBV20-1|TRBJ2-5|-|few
TGCAGTGCTAGAGTAGCGTTGGAGACCCAGTACTTC
CSARVALETQYF
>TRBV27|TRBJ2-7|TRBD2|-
TGTGCCAGCAGTTACCAGCGGGAGAACACCGAGCAGTACTTC
CASSYQRENTEQYF
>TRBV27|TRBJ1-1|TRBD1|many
TGTGCCAGCAGTTTTGCGATGGAGACAGAAAGACAGGGCCTCTCTGAAGCTTTCTTT
CASSFAMETERQGLSEAFF
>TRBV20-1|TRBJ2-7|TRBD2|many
TGCAGTGCTAGAGAGGGACTAGCGTCCTCCTACGAGCAGTACTTC
CSAREGLASSYEQYF
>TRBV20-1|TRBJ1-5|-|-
TGCAGTGCTAGCGTCCCCGGTTTAAGCAATCAGCCCCAGCATTTT
CSASVPGLSNQPQHF
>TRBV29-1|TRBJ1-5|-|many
TGCAGCGTGGCAGTTGGCCTTAGCAATCAGCCCCAGCATTTT
CSVAVGLSNQPQHF
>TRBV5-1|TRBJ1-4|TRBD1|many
TGCGCCAGCAGCGGTGGACAGGCAACTAATGAAAAACTGTTTTTT
CASSGGQATNEKLFF
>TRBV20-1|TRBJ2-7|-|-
TGCAGTGCTAGAGGCGCGTCGGGCTACGAGCAGTACTTC
CSARGASGYEQYF
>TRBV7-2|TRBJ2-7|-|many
TGTGCCAGCAGCTCAAGTCAGGCTACCTACGAGCAGTACTTC
CASSSSQATYEQYF
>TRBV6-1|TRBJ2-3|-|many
TGTGCCAGCAGTGAATTTAGCGCTCCTAGCACAGATACGCAGTATTTT
CASSEFSAPSTDTQYF
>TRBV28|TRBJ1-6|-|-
TGTGCCACCAGACGCCTCGGGAATTCACCCCTCCACTTT
CATRRLGNSPLHF
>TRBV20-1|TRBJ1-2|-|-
TGCAGTGCTAGTTACAGGGACGGCTACACCTTC
CSASYRDGYTF
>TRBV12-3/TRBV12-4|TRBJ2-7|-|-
TGTGCCAGCAGTTTAGGCCCAGGTTTAGAGCAGTACTTC
CASSLGPGLEQYF
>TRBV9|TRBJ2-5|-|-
TGTGCCAGTGTAGAAACCCGGTCTGACTTC
CASVETRSDF
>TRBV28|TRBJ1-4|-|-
TGTGCCGCGCGGACAGATGATGAAAAACTGTTTTTT
CAARTDDEKLFF
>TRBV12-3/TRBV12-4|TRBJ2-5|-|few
TGTGCCAGCAGTTCGGTGGAGACCCAGTACTTC
CASSSVETQYF
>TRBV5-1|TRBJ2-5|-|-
TGCGCCAGCAGCTTGGTTGGCGAGACCCAGTACTTC
CASSLVGETQYF
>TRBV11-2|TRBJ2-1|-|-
TGTGCCAGCAGCTTAGGGGGCCAAATCCCGAATGAGCAGTTCTTC
CASSLGGQIPNEQFF